Listed here are 7 T cell receptor beta chains from one sample, sequenced in a study of cytomegalovirus exposure and HLA in healthy donors. Vbeta (60) and Jbeta (13) primers were used in the PCR. Using immunoSEQ multiplex PCR, the repertoire was profiled, and TCRdb retains in-frame clones only, with some absent. The data contain 150,000 to 200,000 clones, 80% of them seen just once; the ten biggest clones take up 1.1%. The sample comprised PBMCs. Source of these receptors: a middle-aged woman in good health and CMV-seronegative.

The V gene is TRBV30, the J gene TRBJ1-5, with D perhaps TRBD1 (5 bases). The CDR3 runs 14 residues. V lost 2 bases, J lost 4 bases, and 12 bases lay in between. The germline CDR1 and CDR2 sequences are GTSNPN and SVGIG (reference sequence). In DNA, the CDR3 is TGTGCCTGGAGTCCGCTAGGGGCGAATCAGCCCCAGCATTTT. It encodes CAWSPLGANQPQHF. Looking up the rest from reference TRBV30 and TRBJ1-5 gives the full variable domain: SQTIHQWPATLVQPVGSPLSLECTVEGTSNPNLYWYRQAAGRGLQLLFYSVGIGQISSEVPQNLSASRPQDRQFILSSKKLLLSDSGFYLCAWSPLGANQPQHFGDGTRLSIL.

Details on this clone: Other DNA sequences in the same sample also yield this CDR3. The chain's CDR3 is CASSLLGPGNQPQHF. The CDR3, as DNA: TGTGCCAGCAGTTTACTCGGCCCAGGAAATCAGCCCCAGCATTTT. The V gene is TRBV28, the J gene TRBJ1-5, with D hard to call. The CDR3 is made up of 15 amino acids. Germline V gene data show CDR1 as MDHEN and CDR2 as SYDVKM. Trimming cost V 2 bases and J 4 bases, with 12 bases left between them.

In its sample, this clone was seen once. The J gene is TRBJ1-1, the V gene TRBV5-1, with 9 nucleotides matching TRBD1. The ends lost 6 bases at V and 1 base at J; junction bases unmatched: 10. The germline gives CDR1 SGHRS, CDR2 YFSETQ. The CDR3 has 16 amino acids. The CDR3 nucleotides read TGCGCCAGCACCCTGGGACAGGGAGTTTGGAACACTGAAGCTTTCTTT. Protein sequence: CASTLGQGVWNTEAFF.

This chain links TRBV11-3 with TRBJ2-3, with 7 bases matching TRBD1. CDR3 length: 15 residues. The V and J ends lost 1 base and 4 bases, in that order; junction bases with no gene match: 5. Germline-derived CDR1 and CDR2 are SGHNT and YENEEA. The CDR3 region is CASSLGDSGPDTQYF. The CDR3 DNA is TGTGCCAGCAGCTTAGGGGACAGCGGTCCAGATACGCAGTATTTT.

V gene TRBV27 combines with J gene TRBJ2-1, with 9 bases matching TRBD1. This CDR3 comprises 17 residues. V was clipped by 4 bases and J by 2 bases; unmatched bases: 9. Germline V lookup: CDR1 MNHEY, CDR2 SMNVEV (reference sequence). Written as DNA, the CDR3 is TGTGCCAGCAGTTCGCCGACAGGGGGAGGCGCCTACAATGAGCAGTTCTTC. This translates into CASSSPTGGGAYNEQFF.

The rearrangement joins TRBV30 to TRBJ2-2; 12 bases align to TRBD2. Trimming removed 4 bases from V and 5 bases from J; junction bases left unmatched: 2. CDR1 is GTSNPN, CDR2 SVGIG, per germline (reference sequence). The CDR3 sequence is 14 residues long. CDR3 residues: CAWKGTSGTGELFF. Here the CDR3 DNA reads TGTGCCTGGAAGGGGACTAGCGGGACCGGGGAGCTGTTTTTT.

J is TRBJ1-5 and V is TRBV19, with TRBD1 identical over 10 bases. The CDR3 runs to 20 residues. V lost 5 bases and J lost 0; bases outside the gene matches: 16. Per the germline V gene, CDR1 is LNHDA and CDR2 is SQIVND (reference sequence). CDR3 protein: CASSYSGQGGWVGSNQPQHF. DNA of the CDR3: TGTGCCAGTAGTTACTCCGGACAGGGGGGATGGGTGGGTAGCAATCAGCCCCAGCATTTT.